One T cell receptor beta chain is described in this entry. Its antigen is undetermined. PCR used 60 Vbeta primers and 13 Jbeta primers. The repertoire was sequenced with immunoSEQ multiplex PCR; TCRdb's copy has only in-frame clones and lacks some. The sample yields around 110,000 clones, around 74% seen once. V was clipped by 3 bases and J by 4 bases; unmatched bases: 7. Germline CDR1 is SGDLS and CDR2 is YYNGEE. The CDR3 covers 16 residues. The data derive from a study of cytomegalovirus exposure and HLA in healthy donors. Study summary: As released early, the data held 70 million to 100 million unique TCRs from HLA-typed donors. Study-level findings and limits: As was reported, the classifier diagnosed cytomegalovirus status with high specificity and sensitivity.

The V call is TRBV9, the J call TRBJ2-2; 9 bases fit TRBD1. This TCR derives from a woman between 40 and 50 years old in good health and CMV-seropositive. Specimen: PBMCs. CDR3 sequence: CASSERTGVITGELFF. CDR3 nucleotides: TGTGCCAGCAGCGAAAGGACAGGGGTCATCACCGGGGAGCTGTTTTTT.